This T cell receptor beta chain was found in a study of blood T cell repertoires in COVID-19. The V end was cut by 2 bases, the J end by 1 base, with 11 bases between. Germline loops: CDR1 LNHDA, CDR2 SQIVND (reference sequence). The CDR3 runs to 15 residues. Sequencing used immunoSEQ multiplex PCR; TCRdb keeps in-frame clones, though not all of them. The sample records 200,000 to 300,000 clones, about 80% being singletons. This rearrangement joins TRBV19 to TRBJ2-5; possible D gene TRBD2, 6 bases. This receptor was identified in a woman in her thirties or forties who had been exposed to COVID-19. The source material was PBMCs or T cells enriched from blood (not recorded which). The CDR3 region has the DNA TGTGCCAGTAGTATATGGGGACTTCCCCAAGAGACCCAGTACTTC. This codes for CASSIWGLPQETQYF.